This passage covers 4 T cell receptor beta chains from one sample sequenced in a study of blood T cell repertoires in COVID-19. The method was immunoSEQ multiplex PCR; TCRdb's version includes in-frame clones alone and lacks a portion of them. The sample has a few hundred thousand clones; 83% are singletons. Sample: peripheral blood. These receptors originate from a woman between 25 and 40 years old with COVID-19, enrolled during active disease.

The rearrangement links TRBV2 to TRBJ2-7; 10 positions agree with TRBD1. Trimming took 3 bases from V and 6 from J; bases not matched to a gene: 5. CDR1 SNHLY and CDR2 FYNNEI come from the germline V gene. The CDR3 has 14 amino acids. The CDR3 nucleotides are TGTGCCAGCAGTGACGGGACAGGGGAGGGCGAGCAGTACTTC. It specifies CASSDGTGEGEQYF.

The chain combines TRBV20-1 with TRBJ1-1; the D gene is possibly TRBD1 (5 bases). CDR1 is DFQATT, CDR2 SNEGSKA, per germline (reference sequence). This CDR3 has 15 residues. V lost 3 bases and J lost 1, with 15 bases in between. The CDR3 region has the DNA TGCAGTGCTAGTGGGGAGGGCAGGGAGAACACTGAAGCTTTCTTT. Amino acid sequence: CSASGEGRENTEAFF.

V usage is TRBV28 and J usage is TRBJ1-2, with 7 bases lining up with TRBD1. Germline CDR1 is MDHEN and CDR2 is SYDVKM. This CDR3 has 14 residues. Trimming took 5 bases from V and 6 from J; bases not matched to a gene: 9. The CDR3, as DNA: TGTGCCAGCAGTGCGACCCACAGGGGAGATGGCTACACCTTC. It is translated as CASSATHRGDGYTF.

The rearrangement links TRBV9 to TRBJ2-5, with a weak D call TRBD1 (6 bases). There are 15 residues in the CDR3. Germline loops: CDR1 SGDLS, CDR2 YYNGEE. V was shortened by 3 bases and J by 4 bases, with 16 bases between the two germline ends. The chain's CDR3 is CASSEQGVDGETQYF. As DNA, the CDR3 is TGTGCCAGCAGCGAACAGGGAGTCGATGGAGAGACCCAGTACTTC.